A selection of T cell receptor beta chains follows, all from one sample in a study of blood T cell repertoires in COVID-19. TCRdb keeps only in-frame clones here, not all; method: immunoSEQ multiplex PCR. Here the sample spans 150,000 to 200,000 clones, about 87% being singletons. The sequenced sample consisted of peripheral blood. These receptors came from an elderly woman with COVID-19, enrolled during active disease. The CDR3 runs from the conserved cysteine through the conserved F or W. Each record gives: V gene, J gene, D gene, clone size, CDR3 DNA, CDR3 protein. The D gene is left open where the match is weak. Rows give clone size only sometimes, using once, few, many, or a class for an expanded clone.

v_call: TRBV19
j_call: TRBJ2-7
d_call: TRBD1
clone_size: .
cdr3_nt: TGTGCCAGTAGTAGGGGACAGGAGGCCTACGAGCAGTACTTC
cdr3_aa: CASSRGQEAYEQYF

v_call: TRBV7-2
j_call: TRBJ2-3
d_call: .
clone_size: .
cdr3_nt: TGTGCCAGCAGGACTGGAGATACGCAGTATTTT
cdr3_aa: CASRTGDTQYF

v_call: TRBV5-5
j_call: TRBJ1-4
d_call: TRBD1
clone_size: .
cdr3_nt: TGTGCCAGCAGCTTGGCCACCGCGACAGGGGGTATGGGGAGGGATGAAAAACTGTTTTTT
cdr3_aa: CASSLATATGGMGRDEKLFF

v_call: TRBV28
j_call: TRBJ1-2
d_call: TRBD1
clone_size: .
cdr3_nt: TGTGCCAGCAGGGGCGGGGAAGGGACAGGGCGTGGCTACACCTTC
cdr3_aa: CASRGGEGTGRGYTF

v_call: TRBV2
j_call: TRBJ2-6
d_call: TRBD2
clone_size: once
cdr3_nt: TGTGCCAGCAGTTGGACTAGCGGGAGGGCCACAAGCTCTGGGGCCAACGTCCTGACTTTC
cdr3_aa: CASSWTSGRATSSGANVLTF

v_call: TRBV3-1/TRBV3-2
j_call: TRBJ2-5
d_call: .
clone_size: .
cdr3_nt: TGTGCCAGCAGCCTGCGCTCCAGGGGCGGTATTCAAGAGACCCAGTACTTC
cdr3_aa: CASSLRSRGGIQETQYF

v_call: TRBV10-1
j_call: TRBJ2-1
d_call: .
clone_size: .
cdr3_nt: TGCGCCAGCTCCATCAATGAGCAGTTCTTC
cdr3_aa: CASSINEQFF

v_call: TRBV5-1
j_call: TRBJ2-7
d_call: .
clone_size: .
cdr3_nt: TGCGCCAGCAGCTTGGACCCGGACAGTAAGTCCTACGAGCAGTACTTC
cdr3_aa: CASSLDPDSKSYEQYF

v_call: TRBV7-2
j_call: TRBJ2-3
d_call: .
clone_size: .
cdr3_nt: TGTGCCAGCAGCTTCGCGGGGGCGAGCACAGATACGCAGTATTTT
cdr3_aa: CASSFAGASTDTQYF

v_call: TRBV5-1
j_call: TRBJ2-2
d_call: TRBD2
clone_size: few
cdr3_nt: TGCGCCAGCAGCTTGGATGCGGGAGCGGGCACCGGGGAGCTGTTTTTT
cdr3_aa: CASSLDAGAGTGELFF

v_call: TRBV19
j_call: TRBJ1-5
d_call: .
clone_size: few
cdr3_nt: TGTGCCAGTAGTAGACGACAAGGGGGTCAGCCCCAGCATTTT
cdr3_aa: CASSRRQGGQPQHF